The 28 T cell receptor beta chains reported below all come from one sample, sequenced in a study of cytomegalovirus exposure and HLA in healthy donors. The PCR employed 60 Vbeta primers together with 13 Jbeta primers. TCRdb's table, derived via immunoSEQ multiplex PCR, lists solely in-frame clones and lacks some. The sample holds about 150,000 clones; approximately 80% are singletons and the top ten take about 13%. Sequenced: PBMCs. Source of these receptors: a man in his thirties or forties in good health and CMV-seropositive.

This clone showed up just once. The V call is TRBV27, the J call TRBJ2-7, with TRBD2 matching over 7 bases. Trimming took 2 bases from V and 5 from J; bases not matched to a gene: 6. This CDR3 region has 14 residues. Germline V CDR1 and CDR2: MNHEY, SMNVEV (reference sequence). The CDR3 DNA follows: TGTGCCAGCAGTTTAAGCCTAGCGGACCACGAGCAGTACTTC. Its protein is CASSLSLADHEQYF.

The chain recombines TRBV2 with TRBJ2-5, with D possibly TRBD1 on 5 matching bases. Germline V gene sequence: CDR1 SNHLY, CDR2 FYNNEI. The CDR3 consists of 13 residues. V lost 5 bases, J lost 5 bases, and 12 bases lay in between. This chain's CDR3 is CASSFRVGETQYF. CDR3 coding DNA: TGTGCCAGCAGTTTCAGGGTGGGTGAGACCCAGTACTTC. Complete variable domain (other parts from reference TRBV2 and TRBJ2-5): EPEVTQTPSHQVTQMGQEVILRCVPISNHLYFYWYRQILGQKVEFLVSFYNNEISEKSEIFDDQFSVERPDGSNFTLKIRSTKLEDSAMYFCASSFRVGETQYFGPGTRLLVL.

V usage is TRBV27 and J usage is TRBJ2-7; a possible D gene is TRBD1 (6 bases). V lost 8 bases, J lost 6 bases, and 26 bases lay in between. Germline values: CDR1 MNHEY, CDR2 SMNVEV (reference sequence). The CDR3 is 16 residues long. The CDR3 coding sequence is TGTGCCAGCGCACGAACAGGGTTTGGTTGGTCTAGCGAGCAGTACTTC. Encoded protein: CASARTGFGWSSEQYF.

The chain combines TRBV19 with TRBJ1-5, with a weak D call TRBD1 (5 bases). The V end lost 4 bases, the J end lost 4 bases, and 8 bases lay between the germline ends. The CDR3 has 13 residues. Germline V gene sequence: CDR1 LNHDA, CDR2 SQIVND (reference sequence). The CDR3, as DNA: TGTGCCAGTAGTAGACAGTTAAATCAGCCCCAGCATTTT. This sequence encodes CASSRQLNQPQHF.

The chain uses TRBV28 and TRBJ2-7; 8 nucleotides match TRBD2. Germline trimming cut 5 bases from V and 2 bases from J; bases unmatched to any gene: 8. Looked up from germline, CDR1 is MDHEN and CDR2 is SYDVKM. This CDR3 has 15 residues. CDR3 DNA: TGTGCCAGCAGTGAACGACTAGCGAACCCCTACGAGCAGTACTTC. The encoded protein is CASSERLANPYEQYF.

This chain connects TRBV28 to TRBJ1-5; D gene unclear. Per germline, CDR1 MDHEN and CDR2 SYDVKM. Trimming took off 6 bases at V and 7 bases at J, with 22 bases between the two ends. The CDR3 has 16 amino acids. The CDR3 nucleotides are TGTGCCAGCAGCCTATCTTTCGGGGTGCGTGGACAGCCCCAGCATTTT. Encoded protein: CASSLSFGVRGQPQHF.

The chain uses TRBV7-2 and TRBJ2-7; 8 bases align to TRBD1. In germline, CDR1 is SGHTA, CDR2 FQGNSA. This CDR3 has 14 amino acids. V was clipped by 6 bases and J by 5 bases; unmatched bases: 9. This CDR3 reads CASSSRTGSDEQYF. In DNA, the CDR3 is TGTGCCAGCAGTTCTAGGACAGGGTCGGACGAGCAGTACTTC.

This clone has just a few counts. The chain recombines TRBV7-2 with TRBJ2-5; unclear D gene. CDR3 length: 13 residues. V shed 3 bases and J shed 5 bases, with 10 bases lying between them. Looked up from germline, CDR1 is SGHTA and CDR2 is FQGNSA. CDR3 sequence reads: CASSFGIGETQYF. CDR3 coding DNA: TGTGCCAGCAGCTTCGGCATCGGGGAGACCCAGTACTTC.

This clone was found a few times. The V and J genes are TRBV6-1 and TRBJ1-5; no clear D. This CDR3 has 14 amino acids. V was shortened by 7 bases and J by 0 bases, with 10 bases between the two germline ends. Germline V gene sequence: CDR1 MNHNS, CDR2 SASEGT. The CDR3 protein is CASTLSYSNQPQHF. As DNA, the CDR3 is TGTGCCAGCACTCTCTCCTATAGCAATCAGCCCCAGCATTTT.

The V call is TRBV7-2, the J call TRBJ2-1, with 9 bases aligning to TRBD2. Germline CDR1 and CDR2: SGHTA and FQGNSA. There are 15 residues in the CDR3. Trimming cost V 3 bases and J 4 bases; bases outside gene matches: 4. The CDR3 DNA follows: TGTGCCAGCAGCTTCACGGGACTAGCATACAATGAGCAGTTCTTC. Residues: CASSFTGLAYNEQFF.

The chain has TRBV27 and TRBJ1-2, with D unresolved. The CDR3 length is 12 residues. Per the germline V gene, CDR1 is MNHEY and CDR2 is SMNVEV (reference sequence). Between the trimmed V and J ends, which lost 5 bases and 1 base, there was a span of 5 bases. The CDR3 coding sequence is TGTGCCAGCAGTAACGGTAACTATGGCTACACCTTC. Its protein is CASSNGNYGYTF.

The J gene is TRBJ2-7, the V gene TRBV6-1; 11 bases are a match to TRBD1. Looked up from germline, CDR1 is MNHNS and CDR2 is SASEGT. V was clipped by 3 bases and J by 4 bases; unmatched bases: 5. The CDR3 sequence is 15 residues long. The CDR3 nucleotides are TGTGCCAGCAGTGAGCCGGGACAGGGGGGTTACGAGCAGTACTTC. Translation: CASSEPGQGGYEQYF.

The chain has TRBV5-1 and TRBJ2-5; D is undetermined. The J call may be mistaken, given a closer DNA end match to TRBJ2-7. The length of the CDR3 is 12 residues. CDR1 is SGHRS and CDR2 is YFSETQ in the germline V gene. In DNA, the CDR3 is TGCGCCAGCAGCTTGGCCGGTAACGAGCAGTACTTC. Protein: CASSLAGNEQYF.

The chain links TRBV29-1 to TRBJ1-2, with 7 bases fitting TRBD1. Per germline, CDR1 SQVTM and CDR2 ANQGSEA. Losses at the gene ends were 4 bases for V and 4 bases for J; bases not matched to a gene: 3. The CDR3 has 12 residues. CDR3 in DNA: TGCAGCGTTGGGGGGACAGTCTATGGCTACACCTTC. Amino acid sequence: CSVGGTVYGYTF.

The rearrangement links TRBV7-9 to TRBJ2-1; 7 bases fit TRBD2. Germline values: CDR1 SEHNR, CDR2 FQNEAQ (reference sequence). Trimming removed 5 bases from V and 9 bases from J; junction bases left unmatched: 22. CDR3 size: 18 residues. CDR3 residues: CASSPPLGEREGFGEQFF. CDR3 DNA: TGTGCCAGCAGCCCCCCTTTGGGGGAGCGGGAAGGGTTTGGTGAGCAGTTCTTC.

J is TRBJ2-5 and V is TRBV5-6, with TRBD1 identical over 10 bases. The DNA matches TRBJ2-7 better at its end, which makes the J call doubtful. Looked up from germline, CDR1 is SGHDT and CDR2 is YYEEEE. This CDR3 is 13 amino acids long. The CDR3 loop reads CASSVDRGYEQYF. DNA for the CDR3: TGTGCCAGCAGCGTGGACAGGGGGTACGAGCAGTACTTC.

This clone was seen a single time. The J gene is TRBJ2-3, the V gene TRBV9, with D perhaps matching TRBD2 (6 bases). CDR3 length equals 15 residues. V lost 2 bases, J lost 2 bases, and 12 bases lay in between. Germline V gene sequence: CDR1 SGDLS, CDR2 YYNGEE. The CDR3 here is CASSVAGLNTDTQYF. The CDR3 DNA sequence: TGTGCCAGCAGCGTGGCGGGGCTGAACACAGATACGCAGTATTTT.

This clone was seen a handful of times. The rearrangement uses TRBV6-5 and TRBJ2-3; a possible D gene is TRBD2 (7 bases). V was trimmed by 6 bases and J by 5 bases, leaving 18 bases between them. The germline V gene has CDR1 MNHEY and CDR2 SVGAGI. This CDR3 comprises 15 residues. DNA for the CDR3: TGTGCCAGCAGCTCAGACGGGGAGGGGGTAGATACGCAGTATTTT. Its translation is CASSSDGEGVDTQYF.

V and J are TRBV2 and TRBJ2-6, with D perhaps matching TRBD1 (6 bases). This CDR3 spans 15 amino acids. Germline CDR1 reads SNHLY; CDR2 reads FYNNEI. Trimming removed 5 bases from V and 4 bases from J, with 12 bases in between. This CDR3 is CASSTGQIGANVLTF. The CDR3 nucleotides are TGTGCCAGCAGTACAGGGCAGATAGGGGCCAACGTCCTGACTTTC.

The chain couples TRBV5-6 to TRBJ2-7; 7 bases align to TRBD2. Losses at the gene ends were 1 base for V and 9 bases for J; bases not matched to a gene: 7. The germline gives CDR1 SGHDT, CDR2 YYEEEE. The CDR3 consists of 13 residues. The CDR3 sequence is CASSLLAESGQYF. CDR3 coding DNA: TGTGCCAGCAGCTTGCTAGCGGAGTCGGGGCAGTACTTC.

The chain uses TRBV14 and TRBJ2-1; D possibly corresponds to TRBD2 (6 bases). Germline V gene lookup returns CDR1 SGHDN and CDR2 FVKESK. The CDR3 is 12 residues long. Trimming took off 4 bases at V and 7 bases at J, with 8 bases between the two ends. The CDR3 region is CASSPGGNEQFF. As DNA, the CDR3 is TGTGCCAGCAGCCCCGGGGGAAATGAGCAGTTCTTC.

The chain employs TRBV28 and TRBJ2-3, with unresolved D. This CDR3 spans 12 amino acids. Germline lookup yields CDR1 MDHEN and CDR2 SYDVKM. The V end was cut by 6 bases, the J end by 6 bases, with 10 bases between. The CDR3 DNA sequence: TGTGCCAGCAGCCCTATGCCGGATACGCAGTATTTT. This gives the protein CASSPMPDTQYF.

This clone has only one observation. The chain employs TRBV2 and TRBJ1-5; TRBD1 matches at 9 bases. The CDR3 is made up of 16 amino acids. The germline gives CDR1 SNHLY, CDR2 FYNNEI. Trimming took 7 bases from V and 7 from J; bases not matched to a gene: 14. The CDR3 protein is CASTPEGGQGGQPQHF. For the CDR3, the DNA is TGTGCCAGCACTCCGGAGGGGGGACAGGGTGGCCAGCCCCAGCATTTT.

This chain uses TRBV7-2 with TRBJ2-7; perhaps TRBD1 as D (6 bases). The CDR3 consists of 16 residues. With 2 bases removed from V and 8 bases from J, the gap between germline ends came to 22 bases. The germline gives CDR1 SGHTA, CDR2 FQGNSA. This chain's CDR3 is CASSLQVVRGFSQQYF. The CDR3 DNA follows: TGTGCCAGCAGCTTACAAGTTGTCAGGGGTTTTTCTCAGCAGTACTTC.

The chain combines TRBV9 with TRBJ2-1; TRBD2 matches at 13 bases. The CDR3 sequence is 19 residues long. V shed 1 base and J 7 bases; nucleotides not matched to a gene: 14. CDR1 SGDLS and CDR2 YYNGEE come from the germline V gene. The DNA for the CDR3 is TGTGCCAGCAGCGTATCTGGGCGGGGACTAGCGGGATTTGGAAATGAGCAGTTCTTC. Translating gives CASSVSGRGLAGFGNEQFF.

This chain joins TRBV5-1 and TRBJ2-5; possible D gene TRBD1, 6 bases. The DNA end lines up better with TRBJ2-7; the J call may be wrong. CDR1 and CDR2 (germline): SGHRS, YFSETQ. This CDR3 comprises 13 residues. In DNA, the CDR3 is TGCGCCAGCAGCTTGGGGACAGACTACGAGCAGTACTTC. This codes for CASSLGTDYEQYF.

The chain is built from TRBV7-8 and TRBJ2-3; 10 bases map to TRBD2. The CDR3 consists of 16 residues. V lost 2 bases and J lost 6; bases outside the gene matches: 8. Germline V gene lookup returns CDR1 SGHVS and CDR2 FQNEAQ. CDR3 in DNA: TGTGCCAGCAGCTTAAGGCTAGCGGGAGTCGTTGATACGCAGTATTTT. Encoded protein: CASSLRLAGVVDTQYF.

J is TRBJ2-5 and V is TRBV9; TRBD1 matches at 7 bases. The CDR3 has 15 residues. The V and J ends lost 0 bases and 5 bases, in that order; junction bases with no gene match: 7. Per the germline V gene, CDR1 is SGDLS and CDR2 is YYNGEE. CDR3 loop: CASSVVAGGYETQYF. The CDR3 DNA reads TGTGCCAGCAGCGTAGTGGCAGGGGGTTACGAGACCCAGTACTTC.